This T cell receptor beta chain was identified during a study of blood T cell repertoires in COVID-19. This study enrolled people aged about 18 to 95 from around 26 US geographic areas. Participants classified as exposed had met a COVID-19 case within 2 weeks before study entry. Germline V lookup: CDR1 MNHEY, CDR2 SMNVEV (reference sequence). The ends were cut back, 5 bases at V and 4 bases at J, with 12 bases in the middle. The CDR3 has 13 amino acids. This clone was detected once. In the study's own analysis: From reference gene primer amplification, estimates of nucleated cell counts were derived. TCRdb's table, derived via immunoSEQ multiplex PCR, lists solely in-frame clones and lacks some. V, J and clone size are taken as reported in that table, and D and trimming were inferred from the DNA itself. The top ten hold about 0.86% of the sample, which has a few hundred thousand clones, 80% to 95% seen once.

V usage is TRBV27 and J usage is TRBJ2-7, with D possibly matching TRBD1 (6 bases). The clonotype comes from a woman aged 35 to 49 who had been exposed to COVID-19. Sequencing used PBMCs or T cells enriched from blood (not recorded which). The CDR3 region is CASSRHRVYEQYF. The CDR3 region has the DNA TGTGCCAGCAGTCGTCACAGGGTTTACGAGCAGTACTTC.